The 6 T cell receptor beta chains given below trace back to one sample, sequenced in a study of T-cell reconstitution after alpha-beta-depleted transplantation in children. Using unique molecular identifiers, the investigators prepared the TCRbeta library. TCRdb processed the PCR reads anew with MiXCR; each CDR3 protein has one entry. Counted here are about 120,000 distinct CDR3 sequences, over 9% occurring once; the ten biggest clones make up 6.5% to 9.5%. This specimen consisted of PBMCs from the stem cell graft donor, obtained from the stem cell graft. The receptors shown here come from a human donor who donated a stem cell graft to a child with acute lymphoblastic leukemia.

Many counts were recorded for this clonotype. V usage is TRBV20-1 and J usage is TRBJ2-3; 9 bases fit TRBD2. The CDR3 covers 14 residues. Trimming removed 3 bases from V and 2 bases from J; junction bases left unmatched: 3. CDR1 is DFQATT, CDR2 SNEGSKA, per germline (reference sequence). The DNA of the CDR3 is TGCAGTGCTAGCGCGGGAGGGCCCACAGATACGCAGTATTTT. This encodes CSASAGGPTDTQYF.

This clonotype appeared many times. CDR3 DNA sequence: TGTGCCAGCACCTCGAGGTGGCAGGGGAACAATCAGCCCCAGCATTTT. This encodes CASTSRWQGNNQPQHF. This chain uses TRBV5-5 with TRBJ1-5; tentatively, D is TRBD1 (6 bases). Trimming took off 6 bases at V and 3 bases at J, with 19 bases between the two ends. This CDR3 is 16 amino acids long. CDR1 and CDR2 from the germline V gene are SGHKS and YYEKEE (reference sequence).

This clonotype was seen many times. The J gene is TRBJ1-1, the V gene TRBV7-9, with TRBD1 matching 7 bases. This CDR3 region has 16 residues. Germline V lookup: CDR1 SEHNR, CDR2 FQNEAQ (reference sequence). Germline trimming cut 6 bases from V and 1 base from J; bases unmatched to any gene: 11. As DNA, the CDR3 is TGTGCCAGCAGTTTACCGGGACAGAGATGGAACACTGAAGCTTTCTTT. Protein sequence: CASSLPGQRWNTEAFF.

This clonotype came up many times. The chain couples TRBV5-6 to TRBJ2-5; possible D gene TRBD2, 7 bases. The germline gives CDR1 SGHDT, CDR2 YYEEEE. Trimming removed 0 bases at V and 3 bases at J, with 12 bases between. CDR3 length: 15 amino acids. CDR3 sequence reads: CASSLVGGLEETQYF. CDR3 nucleotides: TGTGCCAGCAGCTTGGTGGGGGGGCTAGAAGAGACCCAGTACTTC. Based on the CDR3 plus reference TRBV5-6 and TRBJ2-5, the full variable domain is DAGVTQSPTHLIKTRGQQVTLRCSPKSGHDTVSWYQQALGQGPQFIFQYYEEEERQRGNFPDRFSGHQFPNYSSELNVNALLLGDSALYLCASSLVGGLEETQYFGPGTRLLVL.

With respect to this clonotype: Possible read error: a much larger clone is one base away. The rearrangement uses TRBV29-1 and TRBJ1-2, with D possibly matching TRBD1 (5 bases). Germline values: CDR1 SQVTM, CDR2 ANQGSEA. The CDR3 has 12 residues. The CDR3 is CTDRGTIYGYTF. The CDR3 DNA sequence: TGCACCGATAGAGGGACTATCTATGGCTACACCTTC.

This clonotype occurred many times. The chain combines TRBV29-1 with TRBJ2-2; no clear D. Trimming took 4 bases from V and 1 from J, leaving 10 bases between them. The CDR3 runs 14 residues. The germline V gene has CDR1 SQVTM and CDR2 ANQGSEA. This chain's CDR3 is CSVVELRNTGELFF. CDR3 bases: TGCAGCGTTGTGGAGCTAAGGAACACCGGGGAGCTGTTTTTT.